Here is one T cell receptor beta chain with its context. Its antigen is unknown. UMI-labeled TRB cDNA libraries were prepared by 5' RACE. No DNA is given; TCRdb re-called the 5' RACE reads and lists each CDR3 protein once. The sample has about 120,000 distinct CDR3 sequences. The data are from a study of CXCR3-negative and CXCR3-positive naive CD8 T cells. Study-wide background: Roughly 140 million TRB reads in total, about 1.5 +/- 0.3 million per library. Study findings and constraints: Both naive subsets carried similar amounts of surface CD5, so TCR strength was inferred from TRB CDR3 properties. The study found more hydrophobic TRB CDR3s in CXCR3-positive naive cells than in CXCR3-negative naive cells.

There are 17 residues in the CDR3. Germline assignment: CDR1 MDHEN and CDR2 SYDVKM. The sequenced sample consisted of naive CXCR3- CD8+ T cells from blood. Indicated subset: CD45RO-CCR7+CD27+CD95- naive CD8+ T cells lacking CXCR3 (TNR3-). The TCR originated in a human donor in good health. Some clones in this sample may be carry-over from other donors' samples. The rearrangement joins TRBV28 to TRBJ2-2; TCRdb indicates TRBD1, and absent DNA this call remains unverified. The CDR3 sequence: CASSSFLTGTNTGELFF.